One and the same sample provided the 5 T cell receptor beta chains below, sequenced in a study of cytomegalovirus exposure and HLA in healthy donors. Both 60 Vbeta primers and 13 Jbeta primers went into the PCR. Measured with immunoSEQ multiplex PCR; TCRdb has only the in-frame clones, and not every one. Counted here are approximately 69,000 clones, 76% occurring once; the ten biggest clones make up over 2.5%. The sample taken for sequencing was PBMCs. These receptors all come from a man between 18 and 35 years old in good health and CMV-seronegative.

This clone was seen a few times. This sequence joins TRBV7-9 and TRBJ1-1; TRBD1 might be the D (5 bases). CDR1 SEHNR and CDR2 FQNEAQ come from the germline V gene (reference sequence). The CDR3 is 14 amino acids. The V end lost 3 bases, the J end lost 4 bases, and 12 bases lay between the germline ends. The CDR3 region is CASSFDSAFTEAFF. CDR3 coding DNA: TGTGCCAGCAGCTTTGACAGCGCCTTCACTGAAGCTTTCTTT. Based on the CDR3 plus reference TRBV7-9 and TRBJ1-1, the full variable domain is DTGVSQNPRHKITKRGQNVTFRCDPISEHNRLYWYRQTLGQGPEFLTYFQNEAQLEKSRLLSDRFSAERPKGSFSTLEIQRTEQGDSAMYLCASSFDSAFTEAFFGQGTRLTVV.

This chain connects TRBV6-1 to TRBJ1-6, with TRBD1 as a possible D gene (5 bases). Germline V gene data show CDR1 as MNHNS and CDR2 as SASEGT. This CDR3 is built from 15 residues. V was clipped by 7 bases and J by 7 bases, with 17 bases between them. CDR3: CASTDFGGKNSPLHF. The CDR3 nucleotides read TGTGCCAGCACGGACTTCGGGGGGAAGAATTCACCCCTCCACTTT.

The gene calls are TRBV5-1 and TRBJ2-1, with 9 bases aligning to TRBD1. Germline V gene lookup returns CDR1 SGHRS and CDR2 YFSETQ. V lost 4 bases to trimming and J lost 6 bases; unmatched junction nucleotides: 11. The CDR3 has 16 residues. The CDR3 region is CASSPLSTGGINEQFF. Here the CDR3 DNA reads TGCGCCAGCAGCCCCTTATCTACAGGGGGCATCAATGAGCAGTTCTTC.

The V gene is TRBV28, the J gene TRBJ1-1; D perhaps matches TRBD1 (6 bases). Germline CDR1 MDHEN, CDR2 SYDVKM. The V and J ends lost 5 bases and 3 bases respectively, with 13 bases between them. CDR3 length: 14 amino acids. The CDR3 DNA follows: TGTGCCAGCAGTACGACAGGCTTGCACACTGAAGCTTTCTTT. Its translation is CASSTTGLHTEAFF. The full variable domain, with the rest looked up from reference TRBV28 and TRBJ1-1, is DVKVTQSSRYLVKRTGEKVFLECVQDMDHENMFWYRQDPGLGLRLIYFSYDVKMKEKGDIPEGYSVSREKKERFSLILESASTNQTSMYLCASSTTGLHTEAFFGQGTRLTVV.

The gene calls are TRBV5-6 and TRBJ2-5; D is unresolved. Germline V CDR1 and CDR2: SGHDT, YYEEEE. This CDR3 is 14 amino acids long. V was cut by 3 bases and J by 2 bases, with 11 bases left in between. CDR3 protein: CASSSFSRQETQYF. CDR3 coding DNA: TGTGCCAGCAGCTCGTTCTCCAGACAAGAGACCCAGTACTTC.